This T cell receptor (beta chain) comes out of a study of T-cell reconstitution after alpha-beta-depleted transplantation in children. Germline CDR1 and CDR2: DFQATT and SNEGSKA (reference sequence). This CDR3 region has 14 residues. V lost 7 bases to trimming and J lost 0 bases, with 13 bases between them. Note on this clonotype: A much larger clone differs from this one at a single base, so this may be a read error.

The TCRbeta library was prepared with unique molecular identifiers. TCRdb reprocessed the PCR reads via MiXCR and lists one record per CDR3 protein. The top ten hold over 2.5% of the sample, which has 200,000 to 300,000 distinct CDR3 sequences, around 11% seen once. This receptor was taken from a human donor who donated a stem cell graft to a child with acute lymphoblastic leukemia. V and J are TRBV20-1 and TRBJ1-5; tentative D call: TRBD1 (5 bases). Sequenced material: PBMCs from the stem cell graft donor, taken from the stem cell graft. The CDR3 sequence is CSGRQWPSNQPQHF. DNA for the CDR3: TGCAGTGGAAGACAGTGGCCTAGCAATCAGCCCCAGCATTTT.